The source of this T cell receptor beta chain is a study of OX40 agonist ivuxolimab in advanced cancers. Background on the study: Patients receiving dose escalation had hepatocellular carcinoma, melanoma, renal cell or head and neck cancer. The dose-escalation cohort was about 83% male, with a mean age of approximately 62 years, ranging roughly 23 to 79.

A remark on this clone: Its antigen is not known.

The study, taken as a whole, reports: More expanded clones were seen, on average, in CD8+ T cells than in CD4+.

Only in-frame clones appear in the TCRdb table, and some are missing; sequencing was by immunoSEQ multiplex PCR. The sample includes about 86,000 clones, approximately 88% of them seen just once. Germline values: CDR1 SGHNT, CDR2 YYREEE (reference sequence). The CDR3 has 16 amino acids. V was clipped by 2 bases and J by 4 bases, with 19 bases between them. Sequenced here: CD4+ or CD8+ T cells sorted from blood, sampled in a trial of the OX40 agonist ivuxolimab. V usage is TRBV5-4 and J usage is TRBJ2-7; D might be TRBD2 (6 bases). The source of this sequence is an adult with an advanced solid tumor such as melanoma, head and neck, liver or kidney cancer. CDR3 DNA: TGTGCCAGCAGCTTAGCCTCGACTAGTGGGGGTTACGAGCAGTACTTC. Translating gives CASSLASTSGGYEQYF.